The clone carrying this T cell receptor beta chain was recorded a few times. CDR3 length equals 16 residues. J lost 5 bases, V lost 6 bases, and 9 bases had no gene match. CDR1 and CDR2 from the germline V gene are KGHSH and LQKENI. The entry originates in a study of blood T cell repertoires in COVID-19. In the study overall: The analysed material was cDNA or gDNA that came from T cells, B-cell-depleted T cells, or PBMCs.

Those enrolled, adults aged roughly 18 to 95 years, came from about two dozen US areas. In assigning cohorts, the study relied on participant-reported clinical history. In the authors' methods: Scientists estimated how many nucleated cells there were by amplifying reference gene primers. This table comes from immunoSEQ multiplex PCR, and its TCRdb copy is limited to in-frame clones, with some not included. V and J calls and clone size follow that table, whereas D and trimming were derived from the DNA. The sample has about 240,000 clones; around 86% are singletons. The V gene is TRBV18, the J gene TRBJ2-1, with 11 positions matching TRBD2. The sequence came from a woman aged 40 to 50 with acute COVID-19. Sequencing was done on a sample of PBMCs or T cells enriched from blood (not recorded which). The chain's CDR3 is CASSLKGTSGHNEQFF. The CDR3 nucleotides are TGTGCCAGCTCCCTAAAAGGGACTAGCGGCCACAATGAGCAGTTCTTC.